This T cell receptor beta chain was retrieved from a study of beta chain features in type 1 diabetes. Study summary: Across every sample, roughly 100 million sorted cells were examined in total. General observations from the study: The study found moderately but significantly shorter TCRB CDR3s in all four CD4+ subsets of Type 1 diabetes patients.

Of the isolated RNA, all was reverse transcribed, and so the sequenced material was expressed TCRB transcripts. Produced via immunoSEQ multiplex PCR; TCRdb's table is partial and in-frame only. The sample holds 600,000 to 700,000 clones; 9.5% to 15% are singletons and the top ten take approximately 0.11%. This clone was seen only a few times. Its antigen is as yet unknown. The V gene's germline CDR1 is SGHTA and CDR2 FQGNSA. CDR3 size: 17 residues. J was trimmed by 0 bases and V by 0 bases; bases with no gene match: 2. On average, the one heparinised blood draw given by each donor was about 116 mL. Sorted CD4+ subsets: naive, central memory, regulatory, stem cell-like memory (CD45RO/CCR7/CD25/CD127/CD95/CD27 panel).

The rearrangement links TRBV7-2 to TRBJ2-3; 11 nucleotides match TRBD2. The sequence was obtained from a man in his thirties or forties with type 1 diabetes. Sample: naive CD4+ T cells from blood. CDR3 DNA: TGTGCCAGCAGCTTAGCGCTAGCGGGGGGTAGCACAGATACGCAGTATTTT. This codes for CASSLALAGGSTDTQYF.